These T cell receptor beta chains were read from a single sample in a study of cytomegalovirus exposure and HLA in healthy donors. Clones were sequenced by immunoSEQ multiplex PCR, and TCRdb holds only the in-frame ones, with some missing. The profile shows about 66,000 clones, 97% of them singletons. The sample consisted of PBMCs. These receptors were obtained from a woman aged 18-30 years in good health and CMV-seropositive. Both conserved end residues are part of each CDR3. A D gene is named only where the DNA matches it firmly. Part of the rows lack a size; the others show once, few, many or a class for expanded clones.

TRBJ2-3,NA,TRBV28,NA,TGTGCCAGCAGTTTAGCCCCAGGGACAGATACGCAGTATTTT,CASSLAPGTDTQYF
TRBJ2-5,NA,TRBV28,NA,TGTGCCAGCGGACCTCGGAGGGCCCAGTACTTC,CASGPRRAQYF
TRBJ1-5,NA,TRBV6-4,NA,TGTGCCAGCAGCGCAGAGGGAGGGAGAGATCAGCCCCAGCATTTT,CASSAEGGRDQPQHF
TRBJ2-1,TRBD2,TRBV15,medium-sized,TGTGCCACCAGCAGTGTAGCGGGAGAGGAGCAGTTCTTC,CATSSVAGEEQFF
TRBJ1-1,NA,TRBV14,once,TGTGCCAGCAGCCATGAAGATACAGGGTACACTGAAGCTTTCTTT,CASSHEDTGYTEAFF
TRBJ2-7,TRBD1,TRBV7-8,NA,TGTGCCAGCAGCTGGGACAGCTCCTACGAGCAGTACTTC,CASSWDSSYEQYF
TRBJ2-2,NA,TRBV6-5,NA,TGTGCCAGCAGTTACCGCAGCGCCCCGAACACCGGGGAGCTGTTTTTT,CASSYRSAPNTGELFF
TRBJ2-5,NA,TRBV14,NA,TGTGCCAGCAGCGGACAGCTTCAAGAGACCCAGTACTTC,CASSGQLQETQYF
TRBJ2-7,NA,TRBV4-2,NA,TGTGCCAGCAGCAGTCTTCAGGGTTCCTACGAGCAGTACTTC,CASSSLQGSYEQYF
TRBJ1-1,NA,TRBV19,NA,TGTGCCAGTACTGGCAGGGGTCTCACTGAAGCTTTCTTT,CASTGRGLTEAFF
TRBJ1-1,TRBD1,TRBV7-6,NA,TGTGCCAGCAGTCCCATGGGACAGACCAACACTGAAGCTTTCTTT,CASSPMGQTNTEAFF
TRBJ2-7,NA,TRBV2,NA,TGTGCCAGCAAGACCCGCGACTACTACGAGCAGTACTTC,CASKTRDYYEQYF
TRBJ2-7,TRBD2,TRBV6-6,once,TGTGCCACCCGGGACTACGACTACGAGCAGTACTTC,CATRDYDYEQYF
TRBJ2-2,NA,TRBV30,NA,TGTGCCTGGGGCCGCACCGGGGAGCTGTTTTTT,CAWGRTGELFF
TRBJ2-2,NA,TRBV7-3,NA,TGTGCCAGCAGCTTTGGGGGACTTGAGAACACCGGGGAGCTGTTTTTT,CASSFGGLENTGELFF
TRBJ2-1,TRBD2,TRBV28,NA,TGTGCCAGCAGTCCTCATAGCGGGAATCCCTACAATGAGCAGTTCTTC,CASSPHSGNPYNEQFF
TRBJ1-5,NA,TRBV5-1,once,TGCGCCAGCAGCGTAGATTGGGCAAGCAATCAGCCCCAGCATTTT,CASSVDWASNQPQHF
TRBJ1-5,NA,TRBV5-6,NA,TGTGCCAGCAGCCCATACCCGGGGCAGCCCCAGCATTTT,CASSPYPGQPQHF
TRBJ1-1,NA,TRBV27,NA,TGTGCCAGCAGTATAGACCCCGGCGGGCCCACTGAAGCTTTCTTT,CASSIDPGGPTEAFF
TRBJ2-7,TRBD2,TRBV28,NA,TGTGCCAGCAGTGCTAGCGGGAGGGCCTGGTACGAGCAGTACTTC,CASSASGRAWYEQYF
TRBJ2-7,TRBD2,TRBV11-2,NA,TGTGCCAGCAGCATCCCCGGACTAGCGTCCTACGAGCAGTACTTC,CASSIPGLASYEQYF
TRBJ1-1,NA,TRBV6-5,NA,TGTGCCAGCAGTTACTCACGATCGGCAGGAGGCACTGAAGCTTTCTTT,CASSYSRSAGGTEAFF
TRBJ2-2,NA,TRBV12-2,NA,TGTGCAAGTCGCGTCACGGGACAGGGTTACGGGGAGCTGTTTTTT,CASRVTGQGYGELFF
TRBJ2-7,NA,TRBV28,NA,TGTGCCAGCAGTTTTGTCTTTCCGAGGGCCGAGCAGTACTTC,CASSFVFPRAEQYF
TRBJ1-1,NA,TRBV5-4,NA,TGTGCCAGCAGCGCAGGGTTGATTGAGGCGAACACTGAAGCTTTCTTT,CASSAGLIEANTEAFF
TRBJ1-5,TRBD1,TRBV28,NA,TGTGCCAGCAGTGTACAGGGGGAGTTCAATCAGCCCCAGCATTTT,CASSVQGEFNQPQHF
TRBJ2-1,TRBD2,TRBV7-3,NA,TGTGCCAGCAGCTTGGGACTAGCCCACAATGAGCAGTTCTTC,CASSLGLAHNEQFF
TRBJ1-3,TRBD1,TRBV5-1,NA,TGCGCCAGCAGGCGGACAGGGCAAGGCTCTGGAAACACCATATATTTT,CASRRTGQGSGNTIYF
TRBJ2-1,NA,TRBV27,NA,TGTGCCAGCAGTTCCCGCTCCTACAATGAGCAGTTCTTC,CASSSRSYNEQFF
TRBJ2-7,TRBD2,TRBV7-8,NA,TGTGCCAGCAGTTCTTCTGCCGGGACTAGCGGGAGCTTCTCCTACGAGCAGTACTTC,CASSSSAGTSGSFSYEQYF
TRBJ2-7,NA,TRBV5-6,NA,TGTGCCAGCAGCTTGTGGCTAGCGCCGTACGAGCAGTACTTC,CASSLWLAPYEQYF
TRBJ2-7,NA,TRBV19,NA,TGTGCCAGTAGTCCAGGGCTCTCCTACGAGCAGTACTTC,CASSPGLSYEQYF
TRBJ2-7,TRBD1,TRBV27,NA,TGTGCCAGCAGCCGAACAGGGGGCGGCGAGCAGTACTTC,CASSRTGGGEQYF
TRBJ1-1,NA,TRBV29-1,NA,TGCAGCGTGCACAGGGACGTCACCACCACTGAAGCTTTCTTT,CSVHRDVTTTEAFF
TRBJ2-1,TRBD2,TRBV7-6,NA,TGTGCCAGCAGCCGTAGCGGGAGTCAGTCCAATGAGCAGTTCTTC,CASSRSGSQSNEQFF
TRBJ2-5,TRBD1,TRBV18,NA,TGTGCCAGCTCACCTCGGACAGGGGGCTGGGAGACCCAGTACTTC,CASSPRTGGWETQYF
TRBJ2-2,NA,TRBV6-1,NA,TGTGCCAGCAGTTCAATAGGGGTCTCCGGGGAGCTGTTTTTT,CASSSIGVSGELFF
TRBJ1-1,NA,TRBV30,NA,TGTGCCTGGAGAGGGGATCTGAACACTGAAGCTTTCTTT,CAWRGDLNTEAFF
TRBJ1-5,TRBD1,TRBV6-1,NA,TGTGCCAGCAGCTGGGACAGGGGGCTCAATCAGCCCCAGCATTTT,CASSWDRGLNQPQHF
TRBJ2-5,NA,TRBV10-3,NA,TGTGCCATCAGTGAGTCGAGGGAGACCCAGTACTTC,CAISESRETQYF
TRBJ2-4,NA,TRBV2,once,TGTGCCAGCAGTCCCGACAGGATGATAGCCAAAAACATTCAGTACTTC,CASSPDRMIAKNIQYF
TRBJ2-7,TRBD2,TRBV9,NA,TGTGCCAGCAGCCCCCGAGCGGGAGTTAACTACGAGCAGTACTTC,CASSPRAGVNYEQYF
TRBJ1-5,TRBD1,TRBV6-6,NA,TGTGCCAGCAGTTTGGGACAGGGAAGTCAGCCCCAGCATTTT,CASSLGQGSQPQHF
TRBJ1-3,NA,TRBV7-2,NA,TGTGCCAGCACTCACGGCAGGGTGATCTCTGGAAACACCATATATTTT,CASTHGRVISGNTIYF
TRBJ2-3,TRBD1,TRBV5-6,NA,TGTGCCAGCAGCTCACTGGACAGGGCACGCACAGATACGCAGTATTTT,CASSSLDRARTDTQYF
TRBJ2-2,TRBD2,TRBV6-4,NA,TGTGCCAGCAGCTTGGAGGCGGGAGGCAACACCGGGGAGCTGTTTTTT,CASSLEAGGNTGELFF
TRBJ2-1,TRBD2,TRBV5-1,NA,TGCGCCAGCAGCTTCTTAGCGGGAGGGCCAGGGAATGAGCAGTTCTTC,CASSFLAGGPGNEQFF
TRBJ1-1,NA,TRBV27,NA,TGTGCCAGCAGCCGCGGGACGTCAAACACTGAAGCTTTCTTT,CASSRGTSNTEAFF
TRBJ1-2,TRBD1,TRBV27,NA,TGTGCCAGCAGTCCGACAGGGGGCGTCTATGGCTACACCTTC,CASSPTGGVYGYTF
TRBJ2-3,TRBD2,TRBV6-6,NA,TGTGCCAGCAGGGGCCTAGCGGGTAACACAGATACGCAGTATTTT,CASRGLAGNTDTQYF